Shown below are 29 T cell receptor beta chains from a single sample sequenced in a study of graft-versus-host responses after intestinal transplantation. Which antigens these TCRs recognize remains unknown. TCRdb's copy holds only in-frame clones and misses some; the assay was immunoSEQ multiplex PCR. The table shows some 70,000 clones, with around 90% occurring only once. The sequencing used unstimulated CD8+ T cells sorted from spleen or lymph node cells, collected before transplant. The receptors derive from a human donor who was the organ donor for an intestinal transplant.

The sample holds one count of this clone. The chain combines TRBV5-1 with TRBJ2-7; D gene uncertain. The CDR3 loop spans 13 amino acids. CDR1 and CDR2 (germline): SGHRS, YFSETQ. Between the trimmed V and J ends, which lost 0 bases and 3 bases, there was a span of 7 bases. DNA for the CDR3: TGCGCCAGCAGCTTGGGTCAGCTCTACGAGCAGTACTTC. It translates to CASSLGQLYEQYF.

CDR3 protein: CASSLTRFEAFF. The CDR3 DNA reads TGTGCCAGCAGTTTAACGCGGTTCGAAGCTTTCTTT. V is TRBV28 and J is TRBJ1-1; D unresolved. V was trimmed by 2 bases and J by 8 bases, leaving 9 bases between them. The V gene's germline CDR1 is MDHEN and CDR2 SYDVKM. The CDR3 runs 12 residues.

The chain is built from TRBV18 and TRBJ2-3, with D perhaps given as TRBD1 or TRBD2 (6 bases each). The ends were cut back, 3 bases at V and 2 bases at J, with 18 bases in the middle. Germline CDR1 is KGHSH and CDR2 is LQKENI. This CDR3 is built from 17 residues. The CDR3 spells CASSPEGGRAYTDTQYF. DNA of the CDR3: TGTGCCAGCTCACCGGAGGGGGGAAGGGCATACACAGATACGCAGTATTTT.

The chain couples TRBV21-1 to TRBJ1-4. TRBV21-1 is termed a pseudogene. CDR3 length equals 14 residues. In DNA, the CDR3 is TGTGCCAGTACGCTAGGGCAAACTAATGAAAAACTGTTTTTT. It yields the protein CASTLGQTNEKLFF.

As for this clone: Since the CDR3 does not end with the conserved phenylalanine or tryptophan, this likely comes from a read error. Because the CDR3's place on the DNA is in doubt, the DNA is left out and the CDR3 is given as listed by TCRdb. The V and J genes are TRBV5-4 and TRBJ1-2; the table names TRBD1, a call not compared with the DNA. The germline V gene encodes CDR1 SGHNT and CDR2 YYREEE (reference sequence). Both ends counted, the CDR3 spans 9 residues. CDR3 region: CASSTGQGM.

This chain links TRBV7-9 with TRBJ2-4; 7 nucleotides match TRBD1. Germline V gives CDR1 SEHNR, CDR2 FQNEAQ (reference sequence). The CDR3 loop spans 16 amino acids. Unmatched junction bases numbered 10, after V lost 3 bases and J lost 5 bases. CDR3 residues: CASSFLTGFGENIQYF. CDR3 DNA: TGTGCCAGCAGCTTTCTGACAGGGTTCGGTGAAAACATTCAGTACTTC.

The chain joins TRBV6-1 to TRBJ1-2; 7 nucleotides agree with TRBD1. The ends lost 3 bases at V and 7 bases at J; junction bases unmatched: 17. CDR1 and CDR2 from the germline V gene are MNHNS and SASEGT. The CDR3 extends over 17 amino acids. DNA of the CDR3: TGTGCCAGCAGTGAGCTTGAATTAGGGGGCGCGCGAATTGGCTACACCTTC. It encodes CASSELELGGARIGYTF.

This clone came up a few times. V usage is TRBV6-4 and J usage is TRBJ1-2; possible D gene TRBD1, 6 bases. The germline CDR1 and CDR2 sequences are MRHNA and SNTAGT. The CDR3 runs 12 residues. Trimming pared 4 bases from V and 4 bases from J, leaving 7 bases between. DNA of the CDR3: TGTGCCAGCAGTGGACAGGTCTATGGCTACACCTTC. This encodes CASSGQVYGYTF.

The rearrangement joins TRBV7-9 to TRBJ2-7; D is ambiguous. Per the germline V gene, CDR1 is SEHNR and CDR2 is FQNEAQ (reference sequence). Trimming took 4 bases from V and 4 from J, leaving 17 bases between them. This CDR3 has 15 amino acids. CDR3 protein: CASSSFERTSYEQYF. The CDR3 DNA is TGTGCCAGCAGCTCATTTGAACGGACCAGTTACGAGCAGTACTTC.

This clone came up a few times. This sequence joins TRBV28 and TRBJ2-1; a possible D gene is TRBD2 (5 bases). This CDR3 region has 12 residues. Trimming removed 3 bases from V and 10 bases from J, with 10 bases in between. Germline V CDR1 and CDR2: MDHEN, SYDVKM. CDR3 residues: CASSFYSGEQFF. The CDR3 DNA follows: TGTGCCAGCAGTTTTTACTCGGGAGAGCAGTTCTTC.

This clone was observed a few times. This chain connects TRBV19 to TRBJ1-2; no clear D gene. Germline CDR1 and CDR2: LNHDA and SQIVND (reference sequence). Trimming cost V 3 bases and J 3 bases, with 17 bases left between them. The CDR3 length is 16 residues. The DNA of the CDR3 is TGTGCCAGTAGTATTAGTGAGCGGGCTGGGGACTATGGCTACACCTTC. It yields the protein CASSISERAGDYGYTF.

The chain joins TRBV27 to TRBJ1-6, with TRBD1 identical over 9 bases. Losses at the gene ends were 3 bases for V and 9 bases for J; bases not matched to a gene: 3. This CDR3 region has 14 residues. Germline V lookup: CDR1 MNHEY, CDR2 SMNVEV (reference sequence). CDR3 loop: CASSFGTGTSPLHF. The CDR3 DNA sequence: TGTGCCAGCAGTTTCGGGACAGGGACTTCACCCCTCCACTTT.

J is TRBJ1-3 and V is TRBV6-5, with no clear D. This CDR3 spans 14 amino acids. Germline V gives CDR1 MNHEY, CDR2 SVGAGI. Trimming took 6 bases from V and 0 from J, leaving 9 bases between them. CDR3 sequence (DNA): TGTGCCAGCAGACGACACGGCTCTGGAAACACCATATATTTT. This gives the protein CASRRHGSGNTIYF.

V gene TRBV1 combines with J gene TRBJ2-3; the D call of TRBD2 is as the table states it, not checked on the DNA. TRBV1 is termed a pseudogene. The CDR3 length is 18 residues. CDR3 protein: CTSSQPVVRAGATDTQYF. CDR3 nucleotide sequence: TGCACCAGCAGCCAACCGGTCGTACGGGCGGGGGCCACAGATACGCAGTATTTT.

V gene TRBV28 combines with J gene TRBJ2-7; 8 bases are shared with TRBD1. CDR1 is MDHEN and CDR2 is SYDVKM in the germline V gene. V was clipped by 6 bases and J by 0 bases; unmatched bases: 10. There are 16 residues in the CDR3. CDR3 in amino acids: CASRTMGQASSYEQYF. The CDR3 DNA sequence: TGTGCCAGCAGAACAATGGGACAGGCAAGCTCCTACGAGCAGTACTTC.

This chain links TRBV4-1 with TRBJ2-7; D uncertain. The CDR3 has 13 amino acids. Germline CDR1 MGHRA, CDR2 YSYEKL. Trimming removed 5 bases from V and 2 bases from J, with 10 bases in between. Here the CDR3 reads CASSSVVAYEQYF. CDR3 nucleotide sequence: TGCGCCAGCAGCTCAGTGGTAGCCTACGAGCAGTACTTC.

The chain employs TRBV11-2 and TRBJ2-3, with D unclear. Germline V CDR1 and CDR2: SGHAT, FQNNGV. This CDR3 has 12 amino acids. V was shortened by 1 base and J by 6 bases, with 5 bases between the two germline ends. Here the CDR3 DNA reads TGTGCCAGCAGCTTAGCTCCGGATACGCAGTATTTT. It is translated as CASSLAPDTQYF.

A few counts support this clone. The V gene is TRBV19, the J gene TRBJ2-1; 8 bases align to TRBD2. This CDR3 region has 15 residues. Germline assignment: CDR1 LNHDA and CDR2 SQIVND (reference sequence). Trimming at V came to 8 bases and at J to 0 bases, leaving 6 bases not matched to a gene. This chain's CDR3 is CASGLAGTSYNEQFF. DNA for the CDR3: TGTGCCAGTGGGTTAGCGGGGACCTCCTACAATGAGCAGTTCTTC.

The chain employs TRBV4-1 and TRBJ2-7; the D is unclear. V lost 4 bases, J lost 3 bases, and 16 bases lay in between. Germline V gene sequence: CDR1 MGHRA, CDR2 YSYEKL. The CDR3 has 15 amino acids. The CDR3 here is CASSPHRGLYYEQYF. CDR3 DNA: TGCGCCAGCAGCCCCCATCGTGGGCTGTACTACGAGCAGTACTTC.

This rearrangement joins TRBV6-1 to TRBJ2-7; 8 positions match TRBD1. Trimming removed 11 bases from V and 4 bases from J; junction bases left unmatched: 13. This CDR3 has 14 amino acids. Per germline, CDR1 MNHNS and CDR2 SASEGT. The CDR3 reads CACPRDRFPYEQYF. CDR3 DNA sequence: TGTGCCTGCCCTCGGGACAGGTTCCCATACGAGCAGTACTTC.

The chain employs TRBV2 and TRBJ2-2; the match to TRBD1 covers 12 bases. The germline V gene encodes CDR1 SNHLY and CDR2 FYNNEI. The CDR3 loop spans 18 amino acids. Unmatched junction bases numbered 15, after V lost 9 bases and J lost 4 bases. DNA of the CDR3: TGTGCCAGAGGGGACAGGGGGCCTGGAGCCACCGGCACCGGGGAGCTGTTTTTT. Residues: CARGDRGPGATGTGELFF.

The V and J genes are TRBV9 and TRBJ2-7, with 9 bases fitting TRBD1. CDR1 and CDR2 from the germline V gene are SGDLS and YYNGEE. There are 15 residues in the CDR3. V shed 0 bases, J shed 2 bases, and the junction held 3 bases outside the gene matches. CDR3 nucleotide sequence: TGTGCCAGCAGCGTAGGGACAGGGGCCCCCTACGAGCAGTACTTC. Translated, it gives CASSVGTGAPYEQYF.

The V call is TRBV4-2, the J call TRBJ1-1; unclear D gene. In germline, CDR1 is LGHNA, CDR2 YNFKEQ. The CDR3 length is 14 residues. V lost 1 base to trimming and J lost 1 base, with 7 bases between them. CDR3 protein: CASSQGTSNTEAFF. Here the CDR3 DNA reads TGTGCCAGCAGCCAAGGGACCTCGAACACTGAAGCTTTCTTT.

V usage is TRBV29-1 and J usage is TRBJ1-1; the D gene is possibly TRBD1 (6 bases). The V end lost 1 base, the J end lost 0 bases, and 15 bases lay between the germline ends. The CDR3 spans 16 residues. Germline CDR1 reads SQVTM; CDR2 reads ANQGSEA. CDR3 amino acids: CSVEGWDTHMNTEAFF. Here the CDR3 DNA reads TGCAGCGTTGAAGGGTGGGACACCCACATGAACACTGAAGCTTTCTTT. Based on the CDR3 plus reference TRBV29-1 and TRBJ1-1, the full variable domain is SAVISQKPSRDICQRGTSLTIQCQVDSQVTMMFWYRQQPGQSLTLIATANQGSEATYESGFVIDKFPISRPNLTFSTLTVSNMSPEDSSIYLCSVEGWDTHMNTEAFFGQGTRLTVV.

This rearrangement joins TRBV28 to TRBJ1-1, with TRBD1 matching 8 bases. V lost 5 bases and J lost 3; bases outside the gene matches: 11. The V gene's germline CDR1 is MDHEN and CDR2 SYDVKM. CDR3 length equals 16 residues. In DNA form, the CDR3 reads TGTGCCAGCAGTCTTCGACAGGGGTCAGTTGACACTGAAGCTTTCTTT. This translates into CASSLRQGSVDTEAFF. Full variable domain (outside the CDR3, taken from reference TRBV28 and TRBJ1-1): DVKVTQSSRYLVKRTGEKVFLECVQDMDHENMFWYRQDPGLGLRLIYFSYDVKMKEKGDIPEGYSVSREKKERFSLILESASTNQTSMYLCASSLRQGSVDTEAFFGQGTRLTVV.

V gene TRBV19 combines with J gene TRBJ2-2; D gene uncertain. Per germline, CDR1 LNHDA and CDR2 SQIVND (reference sequence). This CDR3 region has 15 residues. Trimming stripped 3 bases from V and 7 bases from J, with 15 bases between. The CDR3: CASSIGVGQVGELFF. CDR3 nucleotides: TGTGCCAGTAGTATTGGCGTTGGCCAGGTCGGGGAGCTGTTTTTT.

The gene calls are TRBV4-1 and TRBJ2-3; 12 bases map to TRBD2. The CDR3 covers 19 residues. Germline V gene sequence: CDR1 MGHRA, CDR2 YSYEKL. Trimming took 4 bases from V and 2 from J; bases not matched to a gene: 13. As DNA, the CDR3 is TGCGCCAGCAGCCCGATTACCCATGGACTAGCGGGGACCACAGATACGCAGTATTTT. Protein product: CASSPITHGLAGTTDTQYF.

The rearrangement links TRBV9 to TRBJ1-4; D remains unclear. There are 15 residues in the CDR3. V lost 2 bases to trimming and J lost 10 bases, with 18 bases between them. Germline V gene lookup returns CDR1 SGDLS and CDR2 YYNGEE. The CDR3 bases are TGTGCCAGCAGCGTTTCCGGGCATTCAGGTACAAAACTGTTTTTT. It translates to CASSVSGHSGTKLFF.

This clone occurred once. This chain links TRBV7-7 with TRBJ2-7, with TRBD1 matching 9 bases. Germline CDR1 reads SSHAT; CDR2 reads FNYEAQ (reference sequence). V lost 1 base and J lost 1; bases outside the gene matches: 2. This CDR3 spans 15 amino acids. CDR3 nucleotides: TGTGCCAGCAGCTTAGGGACAGGGGATTCCTACGAGCAGTACTTC. Amino acid sequence: CASSLGTGDSYEQYF. The full variable domain, its missing parts supplied by reference TRBV7-7 and TRBJ2-7, is GAGVSQSPRYKVTKRGQDVTLRCDPISSHATLYWYQQALGQGPEFLTYFNYEAQPDKSGLPSDRFSAERPEGSISTLTIQRTEQRDSAMYRCASSLGTGDSYEQYFGPGTRLTVT.